This T cell receptor beta chain is drawn from a study of blood T cell repertoires in COVID-19. Study as a whole: Researchers got acute and convalescent COVID-19 samples from the United States, Italy and Spain. From T cells, B-cell-depleted T cells, or PBMCs came the material, which was cDNA or gDNA.

Under the authors' procedure: Nucleated cell number was recorded as an estimate derived from reference gene primer amplification. Assay used: immunoSEQ multiplex PCR; TCRdb lists only in-frame clones, some missing. That table furnishes V, J and clone size, whereas the DNA furnished D and trimming. The repertoire has 200,000 to 250,000 clones, under 85% of them found once; the top ten carry around 7.8%. In germline, CDR1 is PRHDT, CDR2 FYEKMQ (reference sequence). This CDR3 spans 15 amino acids. V was clipped by 5 bases and J by 0 bases, with 11 bases between them. Seattle patients were enrolled during active infection and followed longitudinally.

The sequence was collected from a woman at least 80 years old with COVID-19, enrolled during active disease. This sequence joins TRBV13 and TRBJ1-3, with D perhaps TRBD1 (5 bases). Sequencing used peripheral blood. This CDR3 is CASSRTRASGNTIYF. The CDR3 nucleotides read TGTGCCAGCAGCAGAACCAGGGCCTCTGGAAACACCATATATTTT. The entire variable domain, with the rest obtained from reference TRBV13 and TRBJ1-3, is as follows: AAGVIQSPRHLIKEKRETATLKCYPIPRHDTVYWYQQGPGQDPQFLISFYEKMQSDKGSIPDRFSAQQFSDYHSELNMSSLELGDSALYFCASSRTRASGNTIYFGEGSWLTVV.